Each of the 7 T cell receptor beta chains below was sequenced from the same sample in a study of cytomegalovirus exposure and HLA in healthy donors. A multiplex PCR was run with 60 Vbeta primers and 13 Jbeta primers. Sequenced by immunoSEQ multiplex PCR; TCRdb stores in-frame clones only, minus some. The data hold approximately 110,000 clones, with under 80% observed a single time. Material for sequencing was PBMCs. These receptors were taken from a woman between 40 and 50 years old in good health and CMV-seropositive.

The chain links TRBV27 to TRBJ2-2; TRBD1 matches at 7 bases. Germline V gene data show CDR1 as MNHEY and CDR2 as SMNVEV (reference sequence). The CDR3 sequence is 17 residues long. V lost 6 bases and J lost 1; bases outside the gene matches: 11. The DNA for the CDR3 is TGTGCCAGCAGGACCCCTTCGGCAGGGGGGAACACCGGGGAGCTGTTTTTT. This translates into CASRTPSAGGNTGELFF.

The gene calls are TRBV28 and TRBJ1-3; the D is unclear. The CDR3 length is 15 residues. Germline V gene sequence: CDR1 MDHEN, CDR2 SYDVKM. Trimming left V 2 bases short and J 1 base short, with 9 bases between. DNA of the CDR3: TGTGCCAGCAGTTTAATTGTGAGGTCTGGAAACACCATATATTTT. Protein: CASSLIVRSGNTIYF. Supplemented by reference TRBV28 and TRBJ1-3, the full variable domain reads DVKVTQSSRYLVKRTGEKVFLECVQDMDHENMFWYRQDPGLGLRLIYFSYDVKMKEKGDIPEGYSVSREKKERFSLILESASTNQTSMYLCASSLIVRSGNTIYFGEGSWLTVV.

The sample holds one count of this clone. This chain joins TRBV7-2 and TRBJ1-2, with 10 bases fitting TRBD1. There are 14 residues in the CDR3. V trimming: 5 bases; J trimming: 7 bases; junction bases outside the gene matches: 7. Germline CDR1 is SGHTA and CDR2 is FQGNSA. The CDR3 DNA reads as TGTGCCAGCAGCAAATCCGGGACAGGGGTTGGCTACACCTTC. Translation: CASSKSGTGVGYTF.

The rearrangement uses TRBV4-1 and TRBJ1-5, with D unresolved. The CDR3 runs 15 residues. Germline-derived CDR1 and CDR2 are MGHRA and YSYEKL. The V gene lost 0 bases and the J gene lost 1 base, with 7 bases spanning the gap. The CDR3 DNA is TGCGCCAGCAGCCAAGAAGCCTACAGCAATCAGCCCCAGCATTTT. It codes for CASSQEAYSNQPQHF.

The chain joins TRBV7-8 to TRBJ2-1; 12 nucleotides match TRBD2. V trimming: 0 bases; J trimming: 9 bases; junction bases outside the gene matches: 6. The germline gives CDR1 SGHVS, CDR2 FQNEAQ. CDR3 length: 16 amino acids. The CDR3, as DNA: TGTGCCAGCAGCTTAGCCCTAGCGGGGGGGAATCGTGAGCAGTTCTTC. This codes for CASSLALAGGNREQFF. The variable domain in full, completed from reference TRBV7-8 and TRBJ2-1, reads GAGVSQSPRYKVAKRGQDVALRCDPISGHVSLFWYQQALGQGPEFLTYFQNEAQLDKSGLPSDRFFAERPEGSVSTLKIQRTQQEDSAVYLCASSLALAGGNREQFFGPGTRLTVL.

As regards this clone: The DNA is left out, because the CDR3 cannot be placed on it with certainty; the CDR3 is given as TCRdb lists it. CDR3 residues: CASSISAAGGWYGEQFF. The genes are TRBV19 and TRBJ2-1; the table's D call, TRBD2, has no DNA check behind it. Germline lookup yields CDR1 LNHDA and CDR2 SQIVND (reference sequence). Both ends counted, the CDR3 spans 17 residues.

The chain combines TRBV18 with TRBJ2-3; TRBD2 aligns across 15 bases. Germline values: CDR1 KGHSH, CDR2 LQKENI. The V gene end was trimmed by 10 bases and the J gene end by 2 bases; junction bases not matched to a gene: 10. The CDR3 extends over 17 amino acids. The CDR3, as DNA: TGTGCCACCAAAGGACTAGCGGGAGGGTCATACACAGATACGCAGTATTTT. This sequence encodes CATKGLAGGSYTDTQYF. Filled out from reference TRBV18 and TRBJ2-3, the complete variable domain reads NAGVMQNPRHLVRRRGQEARLRCSPMKGHSHVYWYRQLPEEGLKFMVYLQKENIIDESGMPKERFSAEFPKEGPSILRIQQVVRGDSAAYFCATKGLAGGSYTDTQYFGPGTRLTVL.